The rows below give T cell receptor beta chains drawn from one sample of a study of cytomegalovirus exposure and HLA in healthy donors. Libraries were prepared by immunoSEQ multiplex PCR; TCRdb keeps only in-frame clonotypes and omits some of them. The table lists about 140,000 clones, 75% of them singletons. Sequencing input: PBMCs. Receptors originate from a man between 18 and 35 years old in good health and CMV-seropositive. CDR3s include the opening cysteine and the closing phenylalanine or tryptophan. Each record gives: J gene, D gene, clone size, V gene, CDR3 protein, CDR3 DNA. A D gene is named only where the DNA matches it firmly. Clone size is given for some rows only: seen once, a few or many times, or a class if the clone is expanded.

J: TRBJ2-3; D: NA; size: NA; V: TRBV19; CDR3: CASSIDLSTDTQYF; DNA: TGTGCCAGTAGTATAGACCTTAGCACAGATACGCAGTATTTT
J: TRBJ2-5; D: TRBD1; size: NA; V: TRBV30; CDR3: CAWTDRVWETQYF; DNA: TGTGCCTGGACGGACAGGGTATGGGAGACCCAGTACTTC
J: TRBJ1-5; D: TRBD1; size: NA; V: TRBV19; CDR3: CASSIRTGAPHF; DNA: TGTGCCAGTAGTATCCGGACAGGCGCTCCGCATTTT
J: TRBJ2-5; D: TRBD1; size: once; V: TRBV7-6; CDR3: CASSRTGEGETQYF; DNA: TGTGCCAGCAGTCGGACAGGGGAGGGGGAGACCCAGTACTTC
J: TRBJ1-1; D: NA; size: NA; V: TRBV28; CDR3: CASSSGAAEAFF; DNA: TGTGCCAGCAGCTCAGGTGCCGCTGAAGCTTTCTTT
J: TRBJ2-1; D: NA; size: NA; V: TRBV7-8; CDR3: CASSPNRRLTIHNEQFF; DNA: TGTGCCAGCAGCCCAAACCGGAGACTGACCATACACAATGAGCAGTTCTTC
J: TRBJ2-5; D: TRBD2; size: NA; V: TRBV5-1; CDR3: CASSSRTSGRSKYQETQYF; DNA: TGCGCCAGCAGCTCACGGACTAGCGGGAGATCGAAGTACCAAGAGACCCAGTACTTC
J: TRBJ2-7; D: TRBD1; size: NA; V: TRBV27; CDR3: CASSPRPRQGVIYEQYF; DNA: TGTGCCAGCAGTCCCCGCCCCCGACAGGGGGTCATATACGAGCAGTACTTC
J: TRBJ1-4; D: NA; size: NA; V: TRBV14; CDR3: CPSSQDRQGKEKLFF; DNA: TGTCCCAGCAGCCAAGATCGGCAGGGAAAAGAAAAACTGTTTTTT
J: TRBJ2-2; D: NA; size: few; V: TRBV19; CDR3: CASSTLRDINTGELFF; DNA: TGTGCCAGTAGTACCTTACGGGACATTAACACCGGGGAGCTGTTTTTT
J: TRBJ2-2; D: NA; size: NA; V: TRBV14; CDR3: CASSQDGRVQYRGTGELFF; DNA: TGTGCCAGCAGCCAAGATGGAAGGGTTCAGTATCGGGGCACCGGGGAGCTGTTTTTT
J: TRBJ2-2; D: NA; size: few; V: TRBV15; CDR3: CATSRVLEASGELFF; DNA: TGTGCCACCAGCAGAGTACTAGAAGCGAGCGGGGAGCTGTTTTTT
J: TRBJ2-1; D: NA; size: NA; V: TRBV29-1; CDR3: CSVVSSLASVRNEQFF; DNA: TGCAGCGTAGTATCATCCCTAGCGAGTGTACGCAATGAGCAGTTCTTC
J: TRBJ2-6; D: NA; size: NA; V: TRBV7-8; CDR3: CASSLAGGANVLTF; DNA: TGTGCCAGCAGCTTAGCTGGCGGGGCCAACGTCCTGACTTTC
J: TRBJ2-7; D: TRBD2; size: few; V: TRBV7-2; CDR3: CASSLSGRAYEQYF; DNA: TGTGCCAGCAGCTTAAGCGGGAGGGCCTACGAGCAGTACTTC
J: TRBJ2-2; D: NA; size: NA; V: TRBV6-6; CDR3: CASSSGMRNTGELFF; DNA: TGTGCCAGCAGTTCAGGGATGCGGAACACCGGGGAGCTGTTTTTT
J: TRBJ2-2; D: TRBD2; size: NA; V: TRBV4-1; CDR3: CASSQLAGVGGELFF; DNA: TGCGCCAGCAGCCAACTAGCGGGAGTCGGCGGGGAGCTGTTTTTT
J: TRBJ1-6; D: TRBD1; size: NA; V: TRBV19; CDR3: CASKQSTGGGSPLHF; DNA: TGTGCCAGTAAGCAGTCAACAGGGGGCGGTTCACCCCTCCACTTT
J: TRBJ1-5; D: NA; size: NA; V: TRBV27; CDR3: CASSSASRWDQPQHF; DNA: TGTGCCAGCAGTTCCGCGAGCAGGTGGGATCAGCCCCAGCATTTT
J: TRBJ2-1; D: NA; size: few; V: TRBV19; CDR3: CASSPGISEQFF; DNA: TGTGCCAGTAGTCCAGGGATATCTGAGCAGTTCTTC
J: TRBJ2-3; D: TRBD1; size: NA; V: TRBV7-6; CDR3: CASSPGTAEAYLVSTDTQYF; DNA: TGTGCCAGCAGCCCTGGGACAGCGGAAGCCTATTTGGTGTCCACAGATACGCAGTATTTT
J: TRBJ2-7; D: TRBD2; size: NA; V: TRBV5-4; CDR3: CASSLVPSGGRNYEQYF; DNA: TGTGCCAGCAGCTTGGTCCCGTCCGGCGGGAGGAACTACGAGCAGTACTTC
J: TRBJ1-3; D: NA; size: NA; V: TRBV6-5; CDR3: CASSYSDISGNTIYF; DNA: TGTGCCAGCAGTTACTCGGACATTTCTGGAAACACCATATATTTT
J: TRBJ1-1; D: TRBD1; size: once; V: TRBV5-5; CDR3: CASSLQGQLVGTEAFF; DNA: TGTGCCAGCAGCTTGCAGGGACAGTTGGTTGGCACTGAAGCTTTCTTT
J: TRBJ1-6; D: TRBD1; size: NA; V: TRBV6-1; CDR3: CASSEKGTGSNSPLHF; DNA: TGTGCCAGCAGTGAAAAGGGGACAGGGAGCAATTCACCCCTCCACTTT
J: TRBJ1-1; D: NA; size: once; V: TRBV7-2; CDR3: CASSLERGTEAFF; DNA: TGTGCCAGCAGCTTAGAGCGGGGCACTGAAGCTTTCTTT
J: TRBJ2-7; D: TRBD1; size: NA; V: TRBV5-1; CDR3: CASSYRDRGVYEQYF; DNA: TGCGCCAGCAGCTACCGGGACAGGGGGGTCTACGAGCAGTACTTC
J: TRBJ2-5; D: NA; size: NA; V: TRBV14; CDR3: CASSRNVAKSETQYF; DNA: TGTGCCAGCAGCAGAAACGTCGCGAAATCGGAGACCCAGTACTTC
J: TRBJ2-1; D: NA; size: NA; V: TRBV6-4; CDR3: CASSDSTRDLREQFF; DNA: TGTGCCAGCAGTGACTCCACTAGAGATTTGCGTGAGCAGTTCTTC